These T cell receptor beta chains were read from a single sample in a study of shared clonotypes between healthy human individuals. The method was immunoSEQ multiplex PCR; TCRdb's version includes in-frame clones alone and lacks a portion of them. The repertoire holds around 2.5 million clones, 80% to 95% seen once, with 0.36% in the top ten. Sequences were obtained from naive CD4+ T cells from PBMCs. These receptors came from a man between 18 and 35 years old in good health. Some clones in this sample may be carry-over from other donors' samples. Each CDR3 is given with its conserved first and last residue. Fields, in order: J gene, D gene, V gene, CDR3 protein. The D gene is left open where the match is weak.

j_call: TRBJ2-7; d_call: .; v_call: TRBV20-1; cdr3_aa: CSAARYEQYF
j_call: TRBJ2-7; d_call: TRBD2; v_call: TRBV5-1; cdr3_aa: CASRRREGPYEQYF
j_call: TRBJ1-2; d_call: TRBD1; v_call: TRBV4-1; cdr3_aa: CASSQAGTGRYGYTF
j_call: TRBJ2-7; d_call: TRBD1; v_call: TRBV28; cdr3_aa: CAAAETGDREQYF
j_call: TRBJ2-7; d_call: .; v_call: TRBV5-1; cdr3_aa: CASSFRDGLALQQYF
j_call: TRBJ2-1; d_call: TRBD1; v_call: TRBV28; cdr3_aa: CASSPPGDRVVDEQFF
j_call: TRBJ2-3; d_call: TRBD2; v_call: TRBV9; cdr3_aa: CASSPREGSTDTQYF
j_call: TRBJ1-1; d_call: .; v_call: TRBV6-1; cdr3_aa: CASFFSGTVNTEAFF
j_call: TRBJ2-1; d_call: TRBD2; v_call: TRBV28; cdr3_aa: CASSWTSGMSNEQFF
j_call: TRBJ2-5; d_call: .; v_call: TRBV5-4; cdr3_aa: CASRRGETQYF
j_call: TRBJ2-5; d_call: .; v_call: TRBV5-1; cdr3_aa: CASSLQGSQETQYF
j_call: TRBJ1-5; d_call: .; v_call: TRBV19; cdr3_aa: CASSISRGGLGQPQHF
j_call: TRBJ2-7; d_call: TRBD2; v_call: TRBV11-2; cdr3_aa: CASSLASGHSSYEQYF
j_call: TRBJ1-5; d_call: .; v_call: TRBV19; cdr3_aa: CASSMRRINQPQHF
j_call: TRBJ2-5; d_call: .; v_call: TRBV18; cdr3_aa: CASSPSRQETQYF
j_call: TRBJ1-1; d_call: TRBD1; v_call: TRBV28; cdr3_aa: CASLGRGKTEAFF
j_call: TRBJ2-1; d_call: .; v_call: TRBV30; cdr3_aa: CAWTAQYNEQFF
j_call: TRBJ1-1; d_call: .; v_call: TRBV5-6; cdr3_aa: CASSLWRHEAFF
j_call: TRBJ1-2; d_call: TRBD1; v_call: TRBV18; cdr3_aa: CASSPGGDRVGTDYGYTF
j_call: TRBJ2-3; d_call: .; v_call: TRBV27; cdr3_aa: CASSYYSSTDTQYF
j_call: TRBJ2-5; d_call: TRBD2; v_call: TRBV14; cdr3_aa: CASSGLGMGETQYF
j_call: TRBJ1-2; d_call: .; v_call: TRBV7-2; cdr3_aa: CASSLSTYGYTF
j_call: TRBJ2-3; d_call: .; v_call: TRBV5-1; cdr3_aa: CASSLVQGQDTQYF
j_call: TRBJ2-5; d_call: TRBD1; v_call: TRBV7-9; cdr3_aa: CASSPWGQGQETQYF
j_call: TRBJ2-1; d_call: .; v_call: TRBV27; cdr3_aa: CASSSTARYNEQFF
j_call: TRBJ1-2; d_call: TRBD1; v_call: TRBV5-5; cdr3_aa: CASSWAGQGNYGYTF
j_call: TRBJ1-5; d_call: .; v_call: TRBV9; cdr3_aa: CASSVTGNQPQHF
j_call: .; d_call: .; v_call: TRBV5-1; cdr3_aa: CASSLAGLSEQYF
j_call: TRBJ2-3; d_call: .; v_call: TRBV18; cdr3_aa: CASSPSEDTQYF
j_call: TRBJ1-1; d_call: .; v_call: TRBV6-6; cdr3_aa: CASMRENTEAFF
j_call: TRBJ2-2; d_call: .; v_call: TRBV9; cdr3_aa: CASSVPPTGELFF
j_call: TRBJ2-5; d_call: TRBD1; v_call: TRBV14; cdr3_aa: CASSLRQGGETQYF
j_call: TRBJ2-3; d_call: TRBD2; v_call: TRBV4-1; cdr3_aa: CASSQDGLAENTDTQYF
j_call: TRBJ2-7; d_call: .; v_call: TRBV10-3; cdr3_aa: CAISQQVASEQYF
j_call: TRBJ1-1; d_call: .; v_call: TRBV28; cdr3_aa: CASSRLWTEAFF
j_call: TRBJ2-5; d_call: .; v_call: TRBV15; cdr3_aa: CATSRGQQETQYF
j_call: TRBJ2-7; d_call: TRBD2; v_call: TRBV29-1; cdr3_aa: CSAAGLAGVSEQYF
j_call: TRBJ2-5; d_call: TRBD2; v_call: TRBV2; cdr3_aa: CASSGLAGYQETQYF
j_call: TRBJ2-3; d_call: .; v_call: TRBV9; cdr3_aa: CASSVLGGGPSTDTQYF
j_call: TRBJ1-2; d_call: TRBD1; v_call: TRBV28; cdr3_aa: CACTGVNYGYTF
j_call: TRBJ1-1; d_call: .; v_call: TRBV27; cdr3_aa: CASSFTGAEAFF
j_call: TRBJ1-2; d_call: .; v_call: TRBV29-1; cdr3_aa: CSVEDRGGYTF
j_call: TRBJ1-5; d_call: .; v_call: TRBV4-2; cdr3_aa: CASSQDKMRDQPQHF
j_call: TRBJ1-5; d_call: TRBD1; v_call: TRBV5-8; cdr3_aa: CASSHAPGTGGNQPQHF
j_call: TRBJ2-1; d_call: .; v_call: TRBV5-4; cdr3_aa: CASSHPNRLVTNEQFF
j_call: TRBJ1-3; d_call: .; v_call: TRBV28; cdr3_aa: CASSLGGGGGNTIYF
j_call: TRBJ2-3; d_call: .; v_call: TRBV6-4; cdr3_aa: CASSDSGPTDTQYF
j_call: TRBJ2-2; d_call: TRBD2; v_call: TRBV9; cdr3_aa: CASSVVAGGVTGELFF
j_call: TRBJ2-3; d_call: .; v_call: TRBV4-3; cdr3_aa: CASSQVPGWDLTQYF
j_call: TRBJ2-5; d_call: .; v_call: TRBV7-3; cdr3_aa: CASSLSPTTTQETQYF
j_call: TRBJ2-2; d_call: TRBD2; v_call: TRBV30; cdr3_aa: CAWSVWGGDTGELFF
j_call: TRBJ2-3; d_call: TRBD2; v_call: TRBV7-2; cdr3_aa: CASSLTGLAGPDTQYF
j_call: TRBJ2-5; d_call: .; v_call: TRBV14; cdr3_aa: CASSQDLGGQETQYF
j_call: TRBJ1-2; d_call: .; v_call: TRBV10-1; cdr3_aa: CASRGQIYGYTF
j_call: TRBJ2-3; d_call: TRBD2; v_call: TRBV18; cdr3_aa: CASSPTLAGGDTQYF